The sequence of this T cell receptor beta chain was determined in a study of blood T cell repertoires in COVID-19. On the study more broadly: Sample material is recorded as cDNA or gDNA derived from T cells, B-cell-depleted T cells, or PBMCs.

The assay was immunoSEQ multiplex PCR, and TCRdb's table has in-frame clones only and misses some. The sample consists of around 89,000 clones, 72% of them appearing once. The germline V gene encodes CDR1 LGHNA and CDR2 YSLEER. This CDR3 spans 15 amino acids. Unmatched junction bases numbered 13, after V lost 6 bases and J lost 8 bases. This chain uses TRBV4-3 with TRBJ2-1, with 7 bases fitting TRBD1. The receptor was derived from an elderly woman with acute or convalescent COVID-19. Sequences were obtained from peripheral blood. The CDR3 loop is CASSNSGTALDEQFF. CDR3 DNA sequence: TGCGCCAGCAGTAACTCCGGGACAGCCTTGGATGAGCAGTTCTTC.